The T cell receptor (beta chain) described here comes from a study of PD-1 blockade in classical Hodgkin lymphoma. Documented time point: cycle 4 day 1 (C4D1), after 5 to 7 weeks of nivolumab. Each and every patient relapsed after autologous stem cell transplantation, and patients got differing brentuximab vedotin exposure. The ends lost 4 bases at V and 5 bases at J; junction bases unmatched: 11. This CDR3 is 16 amino acids long. CDR1 is SGHNT and CDR2 is YYREEE in the germline V gene (reference sequence). The table came from immunoSEQ multiplex PCR; TCRdb's copy has only in-frame clones and leaves some out. Of 23,000 or so clones in the sample, 81% are singletons; the top ten hold roughly a fifth.

Sequenced material: peripheral blood mononuclear cells (PBMCs), taken before the fourth cycle of nivolumab. V gene TRBV5-4 combines with J gene TRBJ2-5; 10 bases line up with TRBD1. The sequence derives from a human donor with classical Hodgkin lymphoma. The CDR3 region has the DNA TGTGCCAGCAGCACACGACAGGGGGCGCTCGGGGAGACCCAGTACTTC. Amino acids: CASSTRQGALGETQYF.